This section outlines one T cell receptor (beta chain) sequence together with its context. This sample is drawn from a study of blood T cell repertoires in COVID-19. Study-wide background: Samples of COVID-19 (acute and convalescent) were obtained from the United States, Italy and Spain. The analysed material was cDNA or gDNA that came from T cells, B-cell-depleted T cells, or PBMCs.

CDR3 size: 15 residues. CDR1 and CDR2 from the germline V gene are WNHNN and SYGVQD (reference sequence). Unmatched junction bases numbered 6, after V lost 9 bases and J lost 1 base. Per the original methods: From reference gene primer amplification, estimates of nucleated cell counts were derived. Method: immunoSEQ multiplex PCR; TCRdb's copy keeps in-frame clones and lacks some. From that table come the V and J calls and clone size; the DNA was used to work out D and trimming. This sample has about 240,000 clones, with 82% found just once. Sequencing was performed on peripheral blood. The source is a woman in her late teens or twenties with acute or convalescent COVID-19. The rearrangement joins TRBV10-1 to TRBJ2-1; 10 bases fit TRBD2. The CDR3 reads CASPYSGRSYNEQFF. The CDR3 nucleotides are TGCGCCAGTCCCTATAGCGGGAGGTCCTACAATGAGCAGTTCTTC.